The clone carrying this T cell receptor (beta chain) was found many times. Amplification of TCR beta CDR3 regions used RNA as the template. Carried out on the TCR CDR3, a first-round RT-PCR used the HTBI primer set. TCRdb re-analysed the multiplex PCR reads in MiXCR, keeping a single row per CDR3 protein. Among about 560,000 distinct CDR3 sequences listed, 14% were seen once. The source of the sample is a study of T cells in Graves' hyperthyroidism and ophthalmopathy. This CDR3 comprises 12 residues. Germline CDR1 and CDR2: SGHTA and FQGNSA. V lost 4 bases, J lost 13 bases, and 16 bases lay in between. Patients counted as stable if ophthalmopathy did not develop within 18 months.

This sequence joins TRBV7-2 and TRBJ1-2; the D is unclear. Sequenced: blood. This TCR came from a middle-aged woman with Graves' hyperthyroidism. The DNA for the CDR3 is TGTGCCAGCAGCTACATAGCGGGAGGGCCCACCTTC. Amino acids: CASSYIAGGPTF.